These 29 T cell receptor beta chains share one sample of origin, sequenced in a study of blood T cell repertoires in COVID-19. Clones were sequenced by immunoSEQ multiplex PCR, and TCRdb holds only the in-frame ones, with some missing. The profile shows just over 95,000 clones, approximately 80% of them singletons. The sequenced material came from peripheral blood. The source is a man aged 55 to 70 with acute or convalescent COVID-19.

The rearrangement joins TRBV18 to TRBJ2-7; a possible D gene is TRBD1 (6 bases). Germline CDR1 KGHSH, CDR2 LQKENI. The CDR3 sequence is 12 residues long. The germline V and J ends were trimmed by 3 bases and 4 bases, with 7 bases remaining between them. Written as DNA, the CDR3 is TGTGCCAGCTCACCGAGGGGGTACGAGCAGTACTTC. Protein: CASSPRGYEQYF.

J is TRBJ2-1 and V is TRBV13; 11 nucleotides agree with TRBD2. V dropped 6 bases and J dropped 4; count of bases not matched to a gene: 5. This CDR3 contains 15 residues. Germline V gene lookup returns CDR1 PRHDT and CDR2 FYEKMQ (reference sequence). DNA of the CDR3: TGTGCCAGCAGACTAGCGGGAGTTGCATACAATGAGCAGTTCTTC. It yields the protein CASRLAGVAYNEQFF.

V and J are TRBV6-5 and TRBJ1-3, with D hard to call. The CDR3 sequence is 15 residues long. Trimming removed 5 bases from V and 4 bases from J, with 15 bases in between. Germline V gene data show CDR1 as MNHEY and CDR2 as SVGAGI. The CDR3 DNA reads TGTGCCAGCAGTATTACAAGGACGGGGGGAAACACCATATATTTT. This encodes CASSITRTGGNTIYF.

The rearrangement links TRBV7-9 to TRBJ2-2; TRBD2 agrees at 8 bases. The ends lost 6 bases at V and 4 bases at J; junction bases unmatched: 16. Germline CDR1 and CDR2: SEHNR and FQNEAQ (reference sequence). The CDR3 covers 18 residues. The CDR3 sequence: CASSRTPTGGRSTGELFF. The CDR3 DNA is TGTGCCAGCAGTCGCACCCCCACCGGCGGGAGGAGCACCGGGGAGCTGTTTTTT.

This clone was seen once. The J gene is TRBJ2-7, the V gene TRBV30; TRBD2 matches at 13 bases. The germline V gene encodes CDR1 GTSNPN and CDR2 SVGIG (reference sequence). This CDR3 region has 16 residues. V shed 1 base, J shed 2 bases, and the junction held 5 bases outside the gene matches. This chain's CDR3 is CAWSEEGLAGTYEQYV. The CDR3 region has the DNA TGTGCCTGGAGTGAAGAGGGACTAGCGGGAACCTACGAGCAGTACGTC.

This clone was found a few times. The chain uses TRBV19 and TRBJ1-4; the D gene is possibly TRBD1 (5 bases). The V end lost 4 bases, the J end lost 0 bases, and 18 bases lay between the germline ends. Germline V gene data show CDR1 as LNHDA and CDR2 as SQIVND (reference sequence). The CDR3 loop spans 18 amino acids. The CDR3: CASSRSDSRITTNEKLFF. CDR3 bases: TGTGCCAGTAGTAGGAGTGACAGCCGTATAACAACTAATGAAAAACTGTTTTTT.

This rearrangement joins TRBV10-1 to TRBJ2-3; 10 nucleotides match TRBD2. This CDR3 has 13 amino acids. The germline V gene encodes CDR1 WNHNN and CDR2 SYGVQD (reference sequence). Trimming cost V 5 bases and J 5 bases; bases outside gene matches: 1. This CDR3 reads CASSLAGVDTQYF. In nucleotides, the CDR3 is TGCGCCAGCAGTCTAGCGGGAGTAGATACGCAGTATTTT.

The chain joins TRBV29-1 to TRBJ1-2; D unclear. Germline V gene data show CDR1 as SQVTM and CDR2 as ANQGSEA. Trimming pared 0 bases from V and 2 bases from J, leaving 13 bases between. This CDR3 is 15 amino acids long. The CDR3 DNA reads TGCAGCGTTGAAGATCGGGGAGGCAACAACTATGGCTACACCTTC. Protein sequence: CSVEDRGGNNYGYTF.

About this clone: This specimen includes other DNA sequences encoding the same CDR3. This chain connects TRBV25-1 to TRBJ1-1, with 8 bases aligning to TRBD1. CDR1 and CDR2 (germline): MGHDK, SYGVNS. The length of the CDR3 is 15 residues. V gave up 5 bases and J gave up 1 base; unmatched junction bases: 6. CDR3 protein: CASSPTGQGNTEAFF. The CDR3 nucleotides read TGTGCCAGCAGTCCCACCGGACAGGGGAACACTGAAGCTTTCTTT.

The genes are TRBV7-6 and TRBJ2-3; TRBD2 aligns across 8 bases. The CDR3 runs 16 residues. Trimming removed 1 base from V and 1 base from J; junction bases left unmatched: 4. Germline V gene data show CDR1 as SGHVS and CDR2 as FNYEAQ. The CDR3 DNA follows: TGTGCCAGCAGCTTAGAAGCAGCGGGGGGCACAGATACGCAGTATTTT. Residues: CASSLEAAGGTDTQYF.

The chain is built from TRBV18 and TRBJ2-7; maybe TRBD2 (7 bases). V lost 3 bases and J 6 bases, leaving 9 bases between the germline ends. This CDR3 contains 12 residues. The germline CDR1 and CDR2 sequences are KGHSH and LQKENI. The CDR3 loop reads CASSPGGLEQYV. The CDR3 DNA is TGTGCCAGCTCACCGGGGGGGCTCGAGCAGTACGTC.

The chain has TRBV9 and TRBJ1-1, with 9 nucleotides matching TRBD1. The J segment lost 5 bases and the V segment lost 0 bases, leaving 5 bases of the junction unmatched. The V gene's germline CDR1 is SGDLS and CDR2 YYNGEE. The CDR3 has 15 amino acids. As DNA, the CDR3 is TGTGCCAGCAGCGTAGCTTACGGACAGGGGACTGAAGCTTTCTTT. Translated: CASSVAYGQGTEAFF.

The gene calls are TRBV14 and TRBJ1-4; possible D gene TRBD1, 5 bases. The CDR3 extends over 15 amino acids. Trimming took 4 bases from V and 8 from J, leaving 17 bases between them. Germline assignment: CDR1 SGHDN and CDR2 FVKESK. The CDR3 DNA reads as TGTGCCAGCAGCCCGCGGGGACCCTTGGAAGAAAAACTGTTTTTT. It encodes CASSPRGPLEEKLFF.

The rearrangement joins TRBV3-1 (or the pseudogene TRBV3-2) to TRBJ2-7, with 12 bases that match TRBD2. CDR3 length equals 17 residues. V gave up 3 bases and J gave up 5 bases; unmatched junction bases: 11. From germline, CDR1 is LGHDT and CDR2 YNNKEL (reference sequence). For the CDR3, the DNA is TGTGCCAGCAGCCACCCCCCCGATCTAGCGGGGGGGAACGAGCAGTACTTC. The encoded protein is CASSHPPDLAGGNEQYF.

The chain uses TRBV19 and TRBJ2-2; 12 nucleotides line up with TRBD2. CDR3 length equals 24 residues. CDR1 is LNHDA and CDR2 is SQIVND in the germline V gene (reference sequence). The junction had 27 bases not matched to a gene; V was cut back by 0 bases and J by 7 bases. The CDR3 sequence is CASSIDRRFSVLAGGGYDGGELFF. CDR3 bases: TGTGCCAGTAGTATAGATCGCAGATTTAGCGTACTAGCGGGAGGAGGATATGATGGCGGGGAGCTGTTTTTT. Full variable domain (missing parts from reference TRBV19 and TRBJ2-2): DGGITQSPKYLFRKEGQNVTLSCEQNLNHDAMYWYRQDPGQGLRLIYYSQIVNDFQKGDIAEGYSVSREKKESFPLTVTSAQKNPTAFYLCASSIDRRFSVLAGGGYDGGELFFGEGSRLTVL.

The chain has TRBV7-2 and TRBJ1-3, with TRBD1 as a possible D gene (5 bases). Germline lookup yields CDR1 SGHTA and CDR2 FQGNSA. The CDR3 extends over 17 amino acids. With 0 bases removed from V and 0 bases from J, the gap between germline ends came to 12 bases. CDR3: CASSLAAAGLSGNTIYF. The DNA of the CDR3 is TGTGCCAGCAGCTTAGCGGCGGCAGGGCTCTCTGGAAACACCATATATTTT. Drawing the rest from reference TRBV7-2 and TRBJ1-3, the complete variable domain is GAGVSQSPSNKVTEKGKDVELRCDPISGHTALYWYRQSLGQGLEFLIYFQGNSAPDKSGLPSDRFSAERTGGSVSTLTIQRTQQEDSAVYLCASSLAAAGLSGNTIYFGEGSWLTVV.

The rearrangement links TRBV3-1 (or the pseudogene TRBV3-2) to TRBJ1-5, with unresolved D. This CDR3 contains 19 residues. The germline gives CDR1 LGHDT, CDR2 YNNKEL (reference sequence). Trimming shortened V by 0 bases and J by 1 base, and 19 bases separated the two germline ends. The CDR3 DNA reads as TGTGCCAGCAGCCAAGAGGAAACGGCAGTGGAGGAAAGCAATCAGCCCCAGCATTTT. It encodes CASSQEETAVEESNQPQHF.

This clone has only a few counts. V and J are TRBV2 and TRBJ2-1; 8 bases fit TRBD1. The ends lost 8 bases at V and 2 bases at J; junction bases unmatched: 8. The CDR3 has 15 amino acids. Germline V gene data show CDR1 as SNHLY and CDR2 as FYNNEI. The chain's CDR3 is CASSRGHRAYNEQFF. In nucleotides, the CDR3 is TGTGCCAGCTCCAGGGGGCACAGGGCCTACAATGAGCAGTTCTTC.

This clone was seen a handful of times. The chain combines TRBV5-5 with TRBJ2-7; tentative D call: TRBD1 (6 bases). The germline V gene has CDR1 SGHKS and CDR2 YYEKEE (reference sequence). Trimming stripped 2 bases from V and 2 bases from J, with 17 bases between. The CDR3 extends over 16 amino acids. Written as DNA, the CDR3 is TGTGCCAGCAGCTTAGGCACACAGGGAAACCCCTACGAGCAGTACTTC. Its translation: CASSLGTQGNPYEQYF.

The chain has TRBV5-6 and TRBJ1-2; 8 positions agree with TRBD1. The CDR3 spans 15 residues. In germline, CDR1 is SGHDT, CDR2 YYEEEE. J gave up 5 bases and V 4 bases, and 10 bases lay outside the gene matches. This CDR3 reads CASSTGQGSPYGYTF. The CDR3 DNA follows: TGTGCCAGCAGCACCGGACAGGGAAGCCCGTATGGCTACACCTTC.

The chain carries TRBV24-1 and TRBJ1-1; TRBD1 is a possible D gene (5 bases). Trimming removed 8 bases at V and 11 bases at J, with 11 bases between. The CDR3 spans 10 residues. Germline CDR1 KGHDR, CDR2 SFDVKD. The CDR3 DNA sequence: TGTGCCACCAAGGGGCCAAGGGCTTTCTTT. Amino acid sequence: CATKGPRAFF.

V is TRBV9 and J is TRBJ1-6; weak D call: TRBD1 (5 bases). V lost 0 bases to trimming and J lost 7 bases, with 11 bases between them. Germline lookup yields CDR1 SGDLS and CDR2 YYNGEE. CDR3 length: 15 amino acids. CDR3: CASSVGSRANSPLHF. The CDR3 nucleotides read TGTGCCAGCAGCGTAGGTAGCAGGGCGAATTCACCCCTCCACTTT.

This chain connects TRBV7-8 to TRBJ2-7; a weak D match, TRBD1 (6 bases). The V end lost 5 bases, the J end lost 6 bases, and 14 bases lay between the germline ends. CDR3 length: 13 amino acids. CDR1 and CDR2 (germline): SGHVS, FQNEAQ. The CDR3 DNA reads TGTGCCAGCAGCATCATGGAAGGGGGCGAGCAGTACGTC. This gives the protein CASSIMEGGEQYV.

V gene TRBV6-2 or TRBV6-3 combines with J gene TRBJ2-7; 9 bases line up with TRBD2. CDR1 is MNHEY and CDR2 is SVGEGT in the germline V gene. The CDR3 runs to 15 residues. V was clipped by 5 bases and J by 7 bases; unmatched bases: 12. The CDR3 sequence is CASSSPLAGSGEQYV. DNA of the CDR3: TGTGCCAGCAGTAGCCCTCTAGCGGGATCGGGGGAGCAGTACGTC.

The V gene is TRBV18, the J gene TRBJ2-1; D may be TRBD2 (6 bases). CDR3 size: 17 residues. Germline V lookup: CDR1 KGHSH, CDR2 LQKENI. V was cut by 0 bases and J by 6 bases, with 18 bases left in between. The CDR3 here is CASSPPGGRFASNEQFF. DNA of the CDR3: TGTGCCAGCTCACCACCGGGAGGACGTTTTGCGTCCAATGAGCAGTTCTTC.

The chain carries TRBV29-1 and TRBJ1-1; 9 bases fit TRBD1. Germline V gives CDR1 SQVTM, CDR2 ANQGSEA. The V segment lost 3 bases and the J segment 10 bases; nucleotides outside the gene matches: 9. The CDR3 loop spans 13 amino acids. The CDR3: CSVDPGTGSSAFF. The CDR3, as DNA: TGCAGCGTTGACCCCGGGACAGGGTCTTCAGCTTTCTTT.

CDR3 protein: CASKNGDPGANVLTF. CDR3 in DNA: TGTGCCAGCAAGAACGGGGATCCTGGGGCCAACGTCCTGACTTTC. V and J are TRBV27 and TRBJ2-6, with a tentative D call TRBD2 (5 bases). There are 15 residues in the CDR3. Between the trimmed V and J ends, which lost 7 bases and 2 bases, there was a span of 12 bases. The V gene's germline CDR1 is MNHEY and CDR2 SMNVEV (reference sequence).

This clone has a single count. The genes are TRBV5-1 and TRBJ2-7; D is unclear. CDR1 and CDR2 from the germline V gene are SGHRS and YFSETQ. With 2 bases removed from V and 5 bases from J, the gap between germline ends came to 8 bases. CDR3 length equals 12 residues. CDR3: CASSFPSNEQYF. CDR3 DNA: TGCGCCAGCAGCTTTCCCTCTAACGAGCAGTACTTC.

The CDR3 region is CASSNWKRGARETQYF. The CDR3 DNA is TGTGCCAGTAGTAATTGGAAGCGGGGGGCTCGGGAGACCCAGTACTTC. The V and J genes are TRBV19 and TRBJ2-5; the match to TRBD2 covers 9 bases. Trimming at V came to 4 bases and at J to 5 bases, leaving 11 bases not matched to a gene. The CDR3 extends over 16 amino acids. The germline gives CDR1 LNHDA, CDR2 SQIVND (reference sequence).